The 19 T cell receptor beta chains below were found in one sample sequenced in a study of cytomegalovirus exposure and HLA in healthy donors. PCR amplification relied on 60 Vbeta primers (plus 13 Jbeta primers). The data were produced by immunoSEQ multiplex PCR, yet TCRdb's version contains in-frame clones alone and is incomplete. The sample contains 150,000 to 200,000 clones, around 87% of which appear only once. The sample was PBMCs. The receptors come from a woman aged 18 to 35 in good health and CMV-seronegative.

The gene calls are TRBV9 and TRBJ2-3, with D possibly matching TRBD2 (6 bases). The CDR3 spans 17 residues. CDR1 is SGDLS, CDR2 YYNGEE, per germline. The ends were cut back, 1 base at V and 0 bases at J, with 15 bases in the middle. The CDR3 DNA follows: TGTGCCAGCAGCGTACGTCCGGCGGGGATTAGCACAGATACGCAGTATTTT. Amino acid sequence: CASSVRPAGISTDTQYF.

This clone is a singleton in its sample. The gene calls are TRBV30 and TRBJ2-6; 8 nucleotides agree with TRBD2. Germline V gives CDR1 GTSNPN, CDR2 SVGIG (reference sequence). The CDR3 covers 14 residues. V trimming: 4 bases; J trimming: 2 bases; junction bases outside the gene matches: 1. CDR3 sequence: CAWTSGPGANVLTF. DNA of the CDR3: TGTGCCTGGACTAGCGGGCCTGGGGCCAACGTCCTGACTTTC.

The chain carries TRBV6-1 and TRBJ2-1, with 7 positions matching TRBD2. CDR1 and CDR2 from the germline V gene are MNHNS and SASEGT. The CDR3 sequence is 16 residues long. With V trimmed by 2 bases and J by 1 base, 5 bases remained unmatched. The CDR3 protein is CASSENREGSYNEQFF. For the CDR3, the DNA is TGTGCCAGCAGTGAAAATAGGGAGGGGTCCTACAATGAGCAGTTCTTC.

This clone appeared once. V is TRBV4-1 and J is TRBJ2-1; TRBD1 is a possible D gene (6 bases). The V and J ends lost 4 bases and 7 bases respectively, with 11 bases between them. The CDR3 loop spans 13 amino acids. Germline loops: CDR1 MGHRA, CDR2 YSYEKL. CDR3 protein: CASSLLTGNEQFF. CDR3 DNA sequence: TGCGCCAGCAGCCTCTTAACAGGGAATGAGCAGTTCTTC.

The CDR3 region has the DNA TGTGCCAGCAGTTTCGGCGGTACTCAGCCCCAGCATTTT. Protein sequence: CASSFGGTQPQHF. J is TRBJ1-5 and V is TRBV28; no clear D gene. Germline CDR1 and CDR2: MDHEN and SYDVKM. The CDR3 has 13 amino acids. Trimming took off 3 bases at V and 6 bases at J, with 9 bases between the two ends.

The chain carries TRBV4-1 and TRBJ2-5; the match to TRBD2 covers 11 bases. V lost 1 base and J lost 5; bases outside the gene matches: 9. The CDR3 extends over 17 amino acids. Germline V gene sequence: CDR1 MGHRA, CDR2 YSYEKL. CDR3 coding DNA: TGCGCCAGCAGCCAAGTAGCGGGGGGGCCGTTTGGGGAGACCCAGTACTTC. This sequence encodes CASSQVAGGPFGETQYF.

The CDR3 sequence: CASSDRQGGYNEQFF. CDR3 DNA: TGTGCCAGCAGTGATAGACAGGGAGGCTACAATGAGCAGTTCTTC. This chain joins TRBV6-4 and TRBJ2-1; a possible D gene is TRBD1 (7 bases). The CDR3 consists of 15 residues. Germline CDR1 and CDR2: MRHNA and SNTAGT. The V gene lost 3 bases and the J gene lost 3 bases, with 12 bases spanning the gap.

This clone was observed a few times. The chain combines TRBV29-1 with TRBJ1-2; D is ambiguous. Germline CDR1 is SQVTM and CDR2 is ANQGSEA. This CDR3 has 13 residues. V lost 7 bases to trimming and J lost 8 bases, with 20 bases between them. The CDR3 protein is CSAPDSYSGGYTF. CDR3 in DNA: TGCAGCGCCCCGGACTCTTACTCGGGGGGCTACACCTTC.

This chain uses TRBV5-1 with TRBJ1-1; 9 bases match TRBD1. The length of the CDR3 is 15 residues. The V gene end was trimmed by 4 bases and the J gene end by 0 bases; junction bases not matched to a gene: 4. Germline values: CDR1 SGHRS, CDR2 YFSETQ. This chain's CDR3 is CASSGGTGMNTEAFF. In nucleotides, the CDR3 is TGCGCCAGCAGCGGGGGGACAGGGATGAACACTGAAGCTTTCTTT.

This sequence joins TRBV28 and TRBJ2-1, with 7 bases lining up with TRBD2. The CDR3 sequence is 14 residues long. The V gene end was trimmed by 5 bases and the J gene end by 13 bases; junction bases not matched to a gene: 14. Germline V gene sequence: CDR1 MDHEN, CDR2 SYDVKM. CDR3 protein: CASSTPLERGVQFF. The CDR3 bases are TGTGCCAGCAGTACCCCCTTAGAGCGGGGAGTTCAGTTCTTC.

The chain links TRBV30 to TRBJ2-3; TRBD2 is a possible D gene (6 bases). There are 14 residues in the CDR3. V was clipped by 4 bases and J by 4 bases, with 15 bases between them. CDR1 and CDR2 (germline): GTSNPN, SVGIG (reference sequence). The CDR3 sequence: CAWTLGLRADTQYF. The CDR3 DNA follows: TGTGCCTGGACCCTGGGACTTCGGGCAGATACGCAGTATTTT.

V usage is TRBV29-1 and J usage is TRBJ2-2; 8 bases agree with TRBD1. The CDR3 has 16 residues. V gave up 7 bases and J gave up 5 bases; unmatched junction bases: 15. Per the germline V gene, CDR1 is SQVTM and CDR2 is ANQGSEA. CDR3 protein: CSAILRRGRRTGELFF. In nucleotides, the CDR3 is TGCAGCGCTATTCTGCGCAGGGGGCGCCGAACCGGGGAGCTGTTTTTT.

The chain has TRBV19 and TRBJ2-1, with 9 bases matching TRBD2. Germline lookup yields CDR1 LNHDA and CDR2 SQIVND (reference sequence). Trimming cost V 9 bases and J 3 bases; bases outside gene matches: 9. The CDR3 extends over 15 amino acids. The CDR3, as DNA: TGTGCCAGCGCCTGGGGGACTAGCAGCTACAATGAGCAGTTCTTC. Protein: CASAWGTSSYNEQFF. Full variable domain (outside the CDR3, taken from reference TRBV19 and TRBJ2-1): DGGITQSPKYLFRKEGQNVTLSCEQNLNHDAMYWYRQDPGQGLRLIYYSQIVNDFQKGDIAEGYSVSREKKESFPLTVTSAQKNPTAFYLCASAWGTSSYNEQFFGPGTRLTVL.

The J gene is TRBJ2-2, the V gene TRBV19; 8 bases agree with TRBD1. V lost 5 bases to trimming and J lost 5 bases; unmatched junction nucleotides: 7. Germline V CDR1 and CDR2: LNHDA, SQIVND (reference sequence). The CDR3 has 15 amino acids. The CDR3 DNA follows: TGTGCCAGTAGTGCACAGGGGGGTCGAACCGGGGAGCTGTTTTTT. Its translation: CASSAQGGRTGELFF.

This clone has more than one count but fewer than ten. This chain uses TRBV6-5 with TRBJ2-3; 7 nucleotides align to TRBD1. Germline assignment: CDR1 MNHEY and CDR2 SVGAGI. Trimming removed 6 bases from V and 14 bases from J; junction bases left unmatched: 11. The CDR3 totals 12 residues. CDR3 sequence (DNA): TGTGCCAGCAGCGCAAACAGGGGCCCCCGGTATTTT. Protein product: CASSANRGPRYF.

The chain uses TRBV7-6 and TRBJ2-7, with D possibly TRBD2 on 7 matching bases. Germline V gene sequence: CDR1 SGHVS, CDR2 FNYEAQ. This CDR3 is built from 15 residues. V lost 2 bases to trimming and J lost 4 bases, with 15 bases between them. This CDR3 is CASSLPSGGRYEQYF. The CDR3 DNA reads TGTGCCAGCAGCTTACCCTCGGGGGGCAGATACGAGCAGTACTTC.

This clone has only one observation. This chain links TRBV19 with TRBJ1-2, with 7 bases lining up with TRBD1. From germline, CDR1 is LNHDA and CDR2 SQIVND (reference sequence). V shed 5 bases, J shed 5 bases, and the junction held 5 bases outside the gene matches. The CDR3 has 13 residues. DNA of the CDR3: TGTGCCAGTAGTCCGGGACAGTTGTATGGCTACACCTTC. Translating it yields CASSPGQLYGYTF.

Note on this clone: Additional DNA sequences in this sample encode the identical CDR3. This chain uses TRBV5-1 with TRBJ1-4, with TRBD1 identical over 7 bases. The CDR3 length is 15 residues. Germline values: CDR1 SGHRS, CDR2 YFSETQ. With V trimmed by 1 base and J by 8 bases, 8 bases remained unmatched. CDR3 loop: CASSLTGARKEKLFF. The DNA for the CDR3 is TGCGCCAGCAGCTTGACAGGGGCTAGGAAGGAAAAACTGTTTTTT.

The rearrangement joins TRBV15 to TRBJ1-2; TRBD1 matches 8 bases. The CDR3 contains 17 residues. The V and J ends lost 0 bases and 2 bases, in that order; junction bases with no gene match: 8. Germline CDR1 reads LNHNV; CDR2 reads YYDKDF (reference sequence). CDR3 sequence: CATSRDWGQEGNYGYTF. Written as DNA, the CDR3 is TGTGCCACCAGCAGAGATTGGGGACAGGAGGGGAACTATGGCTACACCTTC.